Below are 17 T cell receptor beta chains sequenced from a single sample in a study of blood T cell repertoires in COVID-19. Method: immunoSEQ multiplex PCR; TCRdb's copy keeps in-frame clones and lacks some. Among around 150,000 clones, just under 85% were seen once, and the ten largest hold roughly 3.4%. The sequenced sample consisted of PBMCs or T cells enriched from blood (not recorded which). The receptors were sampled from a woman aged 45 to 65 with acute COVID-19.

This chain connects TRBV27 to TRBJ1-2, with 8 bases that match TRBD1. V gave up 5 bases and J gave up 2 bases; unmatched junction bases: 7. Germline assignment: CDR1 MNHEY and CDR2 SMNVEV (reference sequence). The CDR3 covers 15 residues. The CDR3 nucleotides are TGTGCCAGCAGTCGACAGGGGCCGGGGAACTATGGCTACACCTTC. This codes for CASSRQGPGNYGYTF.

J is TRBJ2-5 and V is TRBV7-2; no clear D. V was cut by 6 bases and J by 5 bases, with 13 bases left in between. CDR3 length: 13 amino acids. Germline CDR1 reads SGHTA; CDR2 reads FQGNSA. The CDR3 DNA is TGTGCCAGCAGACCTTGGTCGGAGGAGACCCAGTACTTC. Protein sequence: CASRPWSEETQYF.

The V gene is TRBV27, the J gene TRBJ1-5; D unclear. V was clipped by 3 bases and J by 4 bases, with 16 bases between them. This CDR3 has 16 amino acids. The germline V gene encodes CDR1 MNHEY and CDR2 SMNVEV (reference sequence). CDR3 coding DNA: TGTGCCAGCAGTTTGAAAGGAGGGATCCTAAATCAGCCCCAGCATTTT. Protein: CASSLKGGILNQPQHF.

The chain has TRBV13 and TRBJ1-3; tentatively, D is TRBD1 (5 bases). Germline-derived CDR1 and CDR2 are PRHDT and FYEKMQ (reference sequence). CDR3 length: 16 amino acids. Trimming left V 5 bases short and J 3 bases short, with 17 bases between. The CDR3 here is CASSREGNRFGNTIYF. The CDR3 coding sequence is TGTGCCAGCAGCCGGGAGGGGAATAGGTTTGGAAACACCATATATTTT.

The CDR3 DNA sequence: TGTGCCAGCACCCCTGGCGGGAGAATCCACAATGAGCAGTTCTTC. This sequence encodes CASTPGGRIHNEQFF. The J gene is TRBJ2-1, the V gene TRBV7-2; 7 bases fit TRBD2. V was pared by 7 bases and J by 5 bases, with 11 bases of the junction left unmatched. From germline, CDR1 is SGHTA and CDR2 FQGNSA. The CDR3 extends over 15 amino acids.

The J gene is TRBJ1-1, the V gene TRBV6-5; D is ambiguous. Germline V CDR1 and CDR2: MNHEY, SVGAGI. The CDR3 spans 16 residues. V was clipped by 2 bases and J by 2 bases, with 15 bases between them. In DNA form, the CDR3 reads TGTGCCAGCAGTTACGCCGTCATTGGAGCCAACACTGAAGCTTTCTTT. Its translation is CASSYAVIGANTEAFF.

The J gene is TRBJ2-6, the V gene TRBV7-9; 7 nucleotides align to TRBD2. Germline V gene sequence: CDR1 SEHNR, CDR2 FQNEAQ (reference sequence). The CDR3 contains 13 residues. V was clipped by 11 bases and J by 2 bases; unmatched bases: 3. CDR3 in amino acids: CALRGAGANVLTF. The DNA of the CDR3 is TGTGCCCTCCGGGGGGCTGGGGCCAACGTCCTGACTTTC.

J is TRBJ2-7 and V is TRBV27; D gene unclear. Germline loops: CDR1 MNHEY, CDR2 SMNVEV (reference sequence). Trimming removed 6 bases from V and 6 bases from J, with 15 bases in between. The CDR3 is 13 amino acids. This CDR3 reads CASRPDFSREQYF. Here the CDR3 DNA reads TGTGCCAGCAGGCCTGACTTTTCCCGCGAGCAGTACTTC.

The V gene is TRBV7-9, the J gene TRBJ1-1; D unresolved. Germline CDR1 and CDR2: SEHNR and FQNEAQ (reference sequence). Trimming shortened V by 0 bases and J by 1 base, and 6 bases separated the two germline ends. The CDR3 spans 14 residues. CDR3 sequence (DNA): TGTGCCAGCAGCTTAGCGTCACAGAACACTGAAGCTTTCTTT. Translating it yields CASSLASQNTEAFF.

The chain recombines TRBV5-1 with TRBJ2-2; TRBD1 agrees at 7 bases. V lost 5 bases, J lost 2 bases, and 9 bases stayed unmatched. The germline gives CDR1 SGHRS, CDR2 YFSETQ. The CDR3 has 16 amino acids. The CDR3 DNA sequence: TGCGCCAGCAGTCACGTTCGACAGGGAAACACCGGGGAGCTGTTTTTT. It specifies CASSHVRQGNTGELFF.

This sequence joins TRBV30 and TRBJ1-1, with TRBD1 matching 7 bases. CDR3 length equals 14 residues. Losses at the gene ends were 2 bases for V and 6 bases for J; bases not matched to a gene: 9. Germline CDR1 GTSNPN, CDR2 SVGIG (reference sequence). The DNA of the CDR3 is TGTGCCTGGAGTCCGCGACAGGGTTCCGCTGAAGCTTTCTTT. Translated: CAWSPRQGSAEAFF.

V gene TRBV4-1 combines with J gene TRBJ1-2, with D perhaps TRBD1 (5 bases). The ends were cut back, 3 bases at V and 2 bases at J, with 16 bases in the middle. This CDR3 is built from 16 residues. Germline lookup yields CDR1 MGHRA and CDR2 YSYEKL. The CDR3 DNA sequence: TGCGCCAGCAGCCACCTAGGGGTTCAGGGAAACTATGGCTACACCTTC. This sequence encodes CASSHLGVQGNYGYTF.

This clone was seen more than once but under ten times. The chain combines TRBV11-2 with TRBJ2-1; TRBD1 matches at 10 bases. The V segment lost 3 bases and the J segment 9 bases; nucleotides outside the gene matches: 5. This CDR3 has 14 residues. Germline values: CDR1 SGHAT, CDR2 FQNNGV. For the CDR3, the DNA is TGTGCCAGCAGCTTCCAGACAGGGGGCACTGAGCAGTTCTTC. This gives the protein CASSFQTGGTEQFF.

The genes are TRBV24-1 and TRBJ2-2; D is perhaps TRBD2 (5 bases). CDR1 and CDR2 from the germline V gene are KGHDR and SFDVKD. The V end was cut by 6 bases, the J end by 3 bases, with 10 bases between. The CDR3 has 14 residues. For the CDR3, the DNA is TGTGCCACCAGTTACCTAGCCGACACCGGGGAGCTGTTTTTT. Encoded protein: CATSYLADTGELFF.

This sequence joins TRBV19 and TRBJ1-2; the match to TRBD1 covers 9 bases. The CDR3 sequence is 16 residues long. V gave up 4 bases and J gave up 4 bases; unmatched junction bases: 10. Germline V gene lookup returns CDR1 LNHDA and CDR2 SQIVND (reference sequence). In DNA, the CDR3 is TGTGCCAGTAGTACCCTAGGGACAGGGCTAGGCTATGGCTACACCTTC. This sequence encodes CASSTLGTGLGYGYTF.

This chain links TRBV9 with TRBJ2-4, with a weak D call TRBD2 (5 bases). CDR3 length: 14 residues. Germline CDR1 SGDLS, CDR2 YYNGEE. V was pared by 4 bases and J by 8 bases, with 16 bases between. The CDR3 is CASSFSGMADIQYF. The CDR3 DNA sequence: TGTGCCAGCAGCTTCAGCGGCATGGCGGACATTCAGTACTTC.

CDR3 loop: CSVGPEDTYEQYF. DNA for the CDR3: TGCAGCGTCGGCCCGGAGGATACCTACGAGCAGTACTTC. This chain connects TRBV29-1 to TRBJ2-7; D is perhaps TRBD2 (5 bases). Germline V gene lookup returns CDR1 SQVTM and CDR2 ANQGSEA. This CDR3 is 13 amino acids long. Deletions cut 6 bases from V and 2 bases from J, with 14 bases between.